This is a list of T cell receptor beta chains from one sample in a study of vaccination effects on CD4 cells after COVID-19. Data came from immunoSEQ multiplex PCR; TCRdb stores just in-frame clones and leaves some out. The profile shows 50,000 to 70,000 clones, 72% of them singletons. Their cognate antigens are unknown. The specimen comprised CD4+ T cells from PBMCs cultured without peptide, sampled before COVID-19 vaccination. The receptor source for this set is a human donor who had a prior SARS-CoV-2 infection. Both conserved end residues are part of each CDR3. A D gene is named only where the DNA matches it firmly. Some rows have no size entry. The others give once, few or many, or a class for an expanded clone.

d_gene,abundance,j_gene,v_gene,CDR3aa,CDR3nt
-,-,TRBJ2-1,TRBV9,CASSGGLGYSYNEQFF,TGTGCCAGCAGCGGGGGTTTGGGGTACTCCTACAATGAGCAGTTCTTC
TRBD1,few,TRBJ1-1,TRBV5-4,CASSNPGQLNTEAFF,TGTGCCAGCAGCAATCCGGGACAGTTGAACACTGAAGCTTTCTTT
TRBD1,-,TRBJ2-7,TRBV5-8,CASSPHGDREYEQYF,TGTGCCAGCAGCCCCCACGGGGACAGAGAATACGAGCAGTACTTC
-,-,TRBJ2-1,TRBV9,CASSVGGGGRTGDEQFF,TGTGCCAGCAGCGTAGGGGGAGGGGGTAGGACGGGGGATGAGCAGTTCTTC
-,-,TRBJ2-5,TRBV6-1,CASREATETQYF,TGTGCCAGCAGAGAAGCCACAGAGACCCAGTACTTC
-,once,TRBJ2-7,TRBV27,CASRNLGRYEQYF,TGTGCCAGCAGGAACTTAGGACGGTACGAGCAGTACTTC
TRBD1,-,TRBJ2-7,TRBV6-1,CASSESYRDRAGEQYF,TGTGCCAGCAGTGAAAGTTACCGGGACAGGGCGGGCGAGCAGTACTTC
TRBD2,-,TRBJ2-7,TRBV7-3,CASAEGRASEQYF,TGTGCCAGCGCAGAGGGGAGGGCCTCCGAGCAGTACTTC
-,few,TRBJ1-3,TRBV5-1,CASSLGRDDTIYF,TGCGCCAGCAGCTTGGGGCGGGACGACACCATATATTTT
TRBD1,-,TRBJ2-3,TRBV24-1,CATSDPPTGGDTQYF,TGTGCCACCAGTGATCCCCCCACAGGGGGGGATACGCAGTATTTT
-,-,TRBJ2-3,TRBV30,CAWSVLRLDTQYF,TGTGCCTGGAGTGTCCTGAGACTGGATACGCAGTATTTT
-,-,TRBJ1-2,TRBV30,CAWSVGAGLGYTF,TGTGCCTGGAGTGTAGGGGCAGGGCTTGGCTACACCTTC
-,-,TRBJ2-1,TRBV3-1/TRBV3-2,CASSQEGDPYNEQFF,TGTGCCAGCAGCCAAGAAGGCGACCCTTACAATGAGCAGTTCTTC
TRBD2,-,TRBJ2-1,TRBV5-8,CASSLTSGSTNEQFF,TGTGCCAGCAGCCTAACTAGCGGGAGTACCAATGAGCAGTTCTTC
-,few,TRBJ1-6,TRBV14,CASSQFPNSPLHF,TGTGCCAGCAGCCAATTTCCCAATTCACCCCTCCACTTT
-,-,TRBJ2-3,TRBV7-3,CASSRLGADTQYF,TGTGCCAGCAGCCGATTGGGAGCAGATACGCAGTATTTT
TRBD2,-,TRBJ2-1,TRBV4-1,CASSQAAGVSYNEQFF,TGCGCCAGCAGCCAAGCAGCGGGAGTCTCCTACAATGAGCAGTTCTTC
-,-,TRBJ1-5,TRBV5-5,CASSLRAWDNQPQHF,TGTGCCAGCAGCTTGAGGGCTTGGGACAATCAGCCCCAGCATTTT
TRBD2,-,TRBJ2-1,TRBV2,CASRKLAGYNEQFF,TGTGCCAGCAGAAAACTAGCGGGCTACAATGAGCAGTTCTTC
-,few,TRBJ1-6,TRBV30,CACSEGHNSPLHF,TGTGCCTGCAGTGAGGGGCATAATTCACCCCTCCACTTT
TRBD2,-,TRBJ2-7,TRBV5-1,CASSVASVAGVYEQYF,TGCGCCAGCAGCGTAGCGTCGGTAGCGGGAGTGTACGAGCAGTACTTC